Included here is one TCR beta chain sequence, with context. This clone is a singleton in its sample. Its antigen remains unidentified. There are no base qualities to consult, and no much larger clone falls within one base. This sample was included in a study of OX40 agonist ivuxolimab in advanced cancers. Looking at the study overall: Ivuxolimab, which targeted the costimulatory receptor OX40 (CD134), was an agonistic, fully human IgG2 monoclonal antibody. Intravenous ivuxolimab was administered to patients every 2 weeks at six dose levels: 0.01, 0.1, 0.3, 1.5, 3 and 10 mg/kg. In the dose-escalation cohort, 65% to 90% of patients were male, and the mean age was approximately 64 years, with a range of about 23 to 90. Partial responses occurred in three dose-escalation patients: two with cutaneous melanoma and one with hepatocellular carcinoma. Peripheral TCRbeta sequencing aimed to test whether ivuxolimab altered TCR sequence diversity and caused clonal T-cell expansion. The paper reports the monotherapy dose-escalation portion (N of about 47 patients) of the phase I ivuxolimab trial. Of the 50 to 55 patients in dose escalation, around 19 had hepatocellular carcinoma, some 15 had melanoma, 9 had renal cell carcinoma and 9 had head and neck cancer. Prior anti-PD-1, anti-PD-L1 or anti-CTLA-4 therapy was permitted, and checkpoint inhibitors had been received by around 40% of dose-escalation patients. Beyond this particular receptor, the publication reports: After ivuxolimab, more expanded clones were found on average in CD8+ T cells than in CD4+ T cells. At doses of 0.1 to 3.0 mg/kg, clonal expansion of both CD4+ and CD8+ T cells in blood was seen between baseline and week 6. In the 0.1-3.0 mg/kg groups, partial responders were among the patients with the lowest normalized peripheral clonal expansion, particularly in CD8+ T cells. Low levels of normalized T-cell clonal expansion were also seen in some patients who did not respond. Antigen specificity was not determined for the clonally expanded peripheral T cells.

For CDR1 and CDR2, the germline V gene lists SGHVS and FQNEAQ. V loses 5 bases at its end and J loses 4 bases; junction bases beyond the gene matches: 17. The CDR3 has 18 amino acids, counting the end cysteine and phenylalanine. This entry keeps only the CDR3 DNA: 54 bases, framed from base 1. To sequence the TCRbeta CDR3 region, genomic DNA was isolated from the sorted cells. The immunoSEQ Assay was used for sequencing of TCRbeta CDR3 regions. Sourced from immuneACCESS, this table was stored by TCRdb with only in-frame sequences that have V and J called. A share of the clones is absent; for the studies checked, an unresolved V gene accounts for under half, and the remainder has no known explanation. The sample table shows tens of thousands of clones, and around 80% are seen once. In total, the top ten clones hold roughly 3.3% of the sample. The trial excluded patients who had a history of autoimmune disease or were on systemic immunosuppression. Peripheral blood for TCR sequencing was drawn from every dose cohort at baseline, at cycle 4 day 1 and at cycle 7 day 1. Samples were obtained from an open-label, multicenter, first-in-human phase I dose-escalation trial of ivuxolimab. Adults with locally advanced or metastatic melanoma, renal cell, hepatocellular, or head and neck squamous cell carcinoma were enrolled in the trial. CD4+ and CD8+ T cells were sorted separately from peripheral blood before TCR sequencing.

Recombination connected TRBV7-8 to TRBJ2-7; TRBD2 agrees with 10 junctional bases. The origin of this receptor is an adult with an advanced solid tumor such as melanoma, head and neck, liver or kidney cancer. Sequenced material: CD4+ or CD8+ T cells sorted from blood, taken in a trial of the OX40 agonist ivuxolimab. The CDR3 sequence is CASSTTPLAGAPRYEQYF. The DNA sequence is as follows: TGTGCCAGCAGCACAACCCCTCTAGCGGGAGCCCCAAGGTACGAGCAGTACTTC.